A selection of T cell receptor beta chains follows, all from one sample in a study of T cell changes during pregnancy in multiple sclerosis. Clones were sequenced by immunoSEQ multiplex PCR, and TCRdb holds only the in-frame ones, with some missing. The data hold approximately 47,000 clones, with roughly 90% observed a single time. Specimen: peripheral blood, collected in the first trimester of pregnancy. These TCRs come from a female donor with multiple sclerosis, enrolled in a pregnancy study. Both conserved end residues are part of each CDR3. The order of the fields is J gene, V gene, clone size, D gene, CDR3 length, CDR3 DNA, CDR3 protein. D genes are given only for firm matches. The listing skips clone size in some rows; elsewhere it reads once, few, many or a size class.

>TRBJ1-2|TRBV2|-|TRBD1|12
TGTGCCGACCGGGACAGGGGTTATGGCTACACCTTC
CADRDRGYGYTF
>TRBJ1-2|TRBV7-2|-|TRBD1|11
TGTGCCAGCAGCTCGGGACAGCCTTACACCTTC
CASSSGQPYTF
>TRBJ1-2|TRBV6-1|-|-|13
TGTGCCAGCTGTGACAGGCCCAGCTATGGCTACACCTTC
CASCDRPSYGYTF
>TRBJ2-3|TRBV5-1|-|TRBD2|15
TGCGCCAGCAGCTTGTCGCGGGGGGGCGTAGATACGCAGTATTTT
CASSLSRGGVDTQYF
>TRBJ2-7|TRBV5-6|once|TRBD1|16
TGTGCCAGCAGTGATAAGACAGGGGGGATAGCCTACGAGCAGTACTTC
CASSDKTGGIAYEQYF
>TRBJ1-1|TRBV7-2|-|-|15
TGTGCCAGCAGCTTATCTTTCGGGGGGAGCACTGAAGCTTTCTTT
CASSLSFGGSTEAFF
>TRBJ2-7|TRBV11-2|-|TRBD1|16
TGTGCCAGCAGCCCGCTTAAACGGGACAGCTCCTACGAGCAGTACTTC
CASSPLKRDSSYEQYF
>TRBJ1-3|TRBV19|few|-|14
TGTGCCAGTAGTATCGTTGCCAGTGGAAACACCATATATTTT
CASSIVASGNTIYF
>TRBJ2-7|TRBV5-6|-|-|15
TGTGCCAGCAGCTTGCGGAGTCCTAGCCCCTACGAGCAGTACTTC
CASSLRSPSPYEQYF
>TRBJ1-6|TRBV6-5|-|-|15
TGTGCCAGCAGTTACTCGGACGCGGGGAAGTCACCCCTCCACTTT
CASSYSDAGKSPLHF
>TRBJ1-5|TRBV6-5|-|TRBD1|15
TGTGCCAGCAGGGGGCCGGGACAGGGAAGTCAGCCCCAGCATTTT
CASRGPGQGSQPQHF
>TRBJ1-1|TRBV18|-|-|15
TGTGCCAGCTCACCGTTGAGTCAGCCGGGCACTGAAGCTTTCTTT
CASSPLSQPGTEAFF
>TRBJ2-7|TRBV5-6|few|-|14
TGTGCCAGCAGCTTGGCCAAATCCTCCTACGAGCAGTACTTC
CASSLAKSSYEQYF
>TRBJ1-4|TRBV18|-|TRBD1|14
TGTGCCAGCTCACCACGACAGGGGGAAGAAAAACTGTTTTTT
CASSPRQGEEKLFF
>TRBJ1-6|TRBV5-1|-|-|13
TGCGCCAGCAAGGACATATATAATTCACCCCTCCACTTT
CASKDIYNSPLHF
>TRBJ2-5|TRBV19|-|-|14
TGTGCCAGCGCTTGGGGGCAGTTACAAGAGACCCAGTACTTC
CASAWGQLQETQYF
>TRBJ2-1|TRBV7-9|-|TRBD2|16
TGTGCCAGCAGCTTAGGACTAGCGGGGGCCTACAATGAGCAGTTCTTC
CASSLGLAGAYNEQFF
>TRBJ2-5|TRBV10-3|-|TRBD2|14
TGTGCCATCGGGGGACTAGCGGGGGAAGAGACCCAGTACTTC
CAIGGLAGEETQYF
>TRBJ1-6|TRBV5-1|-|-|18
TGCGCCAGCAGCCCCCGGAGTTTGGAGAGCCCCTATAATTCACCCCTCCACTTT
CASSPRSLESPYNSPLHF
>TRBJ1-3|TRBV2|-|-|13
TGTGCCAGCAACCAGTTCTCTGGAAACACCATATATTTT
CASNQFSGNTIYF
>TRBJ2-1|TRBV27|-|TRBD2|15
TGTGCCAGCAGTTCAGGACTAGCGGGGAACAATGAGCAGTTCTTC
CASSSGLAGNNEQFF
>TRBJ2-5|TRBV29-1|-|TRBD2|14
TGCAGCGTTGCCACTAGCGGGGGGGCCGGGACCCAGTACTTC
CSVATSGGAGTQYF
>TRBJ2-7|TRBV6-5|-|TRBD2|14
TGTGCCAGCAGTCGACCGGGACTAGCCTACGAGCAGTACTTC
CASSRPGLAYEQYF
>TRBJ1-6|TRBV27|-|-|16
TGTGCCAGCAGTTTGAGGCGGGGAGAGTGGGGTTCACCCCTCCACTTT
CASSLRRGEWGSPLHF
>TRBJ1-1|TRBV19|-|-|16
TGTGCCAGTAGTATAAAGGCGGGGAGACCGAACACTGAAGCTTTCTTT
CASSIKAGRPNTEAFF
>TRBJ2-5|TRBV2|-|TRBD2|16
TGTGCCAGCAGGGGGGGGTACCAGCGGGGGTCGGCGACCCAGTACTTC
CASRGGYQRGSATQYF
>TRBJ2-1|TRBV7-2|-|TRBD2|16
TGTGCCAGCAGCTTATCCAGCGGGGGTTCCTACAATGAGCAGTTCTTC
CASSLSSGGSYNEQFF
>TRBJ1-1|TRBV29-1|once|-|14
TGCAGCGCCTTCGTGGAAGACATGAACACTGAAGCTTTCTTT
CSAFVEDMNTEAFF
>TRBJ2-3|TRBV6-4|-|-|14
TGTGCCAGCAGGAGACTAGTCTCCACAGATACGCAGTATTTT
CASRRLVSTDTQYF
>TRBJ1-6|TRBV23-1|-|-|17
TGCGCCAGCAGTCAATCAGAGTCGACGGAGGGAATTTCACCCCTCCACTTT
CASSQSESTEGISPLHF
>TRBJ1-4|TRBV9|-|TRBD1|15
TGTGCCAGCAGCCCCCGGACAGGGGCGGATGAAAAACTGTTTTTT
CASSPRTGADEKLFF
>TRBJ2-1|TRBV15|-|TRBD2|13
TGTGCCACCAGCTCATTGCGGGGGGCTGAGCAGTTCTTC
CATSSLRGAEQFF
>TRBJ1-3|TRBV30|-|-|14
TGTGCCTGGAGTGTAACCAGCTCTGGAAACACCATATATTTT
CAWSVTSSGNTIYF
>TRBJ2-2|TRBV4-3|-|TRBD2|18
TGCGCCAGCAGCCAAGAACCTAGCGGGGGGGCAGGGGCCGGGGAGCTGTTTTTT
CASSQEPSGGAGAGELFF
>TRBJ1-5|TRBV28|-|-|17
TGTGCCAGCAGTTTAATGCCCAGGGGAACCCTTAATCAGCCCCAGCATTTT
CASSLMPRGTLNQPQHF
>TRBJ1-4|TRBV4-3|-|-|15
TGCGCCAGCAGCCAAGTTTCACAGCCTAATGAAAAACTGTTTTTT
CASSQVSQPNEKLFF
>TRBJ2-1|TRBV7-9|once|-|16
TGTGCCAGCAGCTTACAGGGCCAGGGTCCCTACAATGAGCAGTTCTTC
CASSLQGQGPYNEQFF
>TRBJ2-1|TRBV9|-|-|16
TGTGCCAGCAGCATAAACAGGGCCAGCTCCTACAATGAGCAGTTCTTC
CASSINRASSYNEQFF
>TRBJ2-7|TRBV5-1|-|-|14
TGCGCCAGCAGCTTGGGAACCCCCGGGGACGAGCAGTACTTC
CASSLGTPGDEQYF
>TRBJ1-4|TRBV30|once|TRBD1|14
TGTGCCTGGAGTCGGGACAGGGGAAGCGAAAAACTGTTTTTT
CAWSRDRGSEKLFF
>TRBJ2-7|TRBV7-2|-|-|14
TGTGCCAGCAGCTTGCAGGGGAGCTCCTACGAGCAGTACTTC
CASSLQGSSYEQYF
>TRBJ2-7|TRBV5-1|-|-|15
TGCGCCAGCAGTCCGTGGGGGGGCCCCTACTACGAGCAGTACTTC
CASSPWGGPYYEQYF
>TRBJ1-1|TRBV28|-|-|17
TGTGCCAGCAGCATTGGAGGGGTGGGGCCCGGCCAGGGTGAAGCTTTCTTT
CASSIGGVGPGQGEAFF
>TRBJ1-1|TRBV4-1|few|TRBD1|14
TGCGCCAGCAGCCCTAGACAGGGAGGCACTGAAGCTTTCTTT
CASSPRQGGTEAFF
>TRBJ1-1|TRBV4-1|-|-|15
TGCGCCAGCAGCCAAGAATGGTCGGGGGACACTGAAGCTTTCTTT
CASSQEWSGDTEAFF
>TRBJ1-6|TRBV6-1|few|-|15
TGTGCCAGCAGTGACTTCTGGGCAGCCAATTCACCCCTCCACTTT
CASSDFWAANSPLHF
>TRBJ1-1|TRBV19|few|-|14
TGTGCCAGTAGTATTTCGGGGAGACCCGCTGAAGCTTTCTTT
CASSISGRPAEAFF
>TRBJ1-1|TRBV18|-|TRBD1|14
TGTGCCAGCTCACTACCAGGGGGCGGGACTGAAGCTTTCTTT
CASSLPGGGTEAFF
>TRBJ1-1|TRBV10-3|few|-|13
TGTGCCATCAGTGAGGGCAGTCACACTGAAGCTTTCTTT
CAISEGSHTEAFF
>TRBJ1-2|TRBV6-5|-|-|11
TGTGCCAGCCTGGGCCGCCGTCGCTACACCTTC
CASLGRRRYTF
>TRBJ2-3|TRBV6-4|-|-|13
TGTGCCAGCAGCGCTAGGATTTTTGATACGCAGTATTTT
CASSARIFDTQYF
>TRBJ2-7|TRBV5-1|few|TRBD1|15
TGCGCCAGCAGCAGAGAGGACAGGGGGTCCTACGAGCAGTACTTC
CASSREDRGSYEQYF
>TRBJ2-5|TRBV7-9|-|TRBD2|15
TGTGCCAGCAGCTTGAACGGGGGGGGTTCAGAGACCCAGTACTTC
CASSLNGGGSETQYF
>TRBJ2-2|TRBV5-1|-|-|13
TGCGCCAGCAGCTTTACCCAGACCGGGGAGCTGTTTTTT
CASSFTQTGELFF
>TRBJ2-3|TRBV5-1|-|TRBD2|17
TGCGCCAGCAGCTTAACGGCCGGCGGGGGGAGGGCAGATACGCAGTATTTT
CASSLTAGGGRADTQYF
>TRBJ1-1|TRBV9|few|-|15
TGTGCCAGCAGCGTAGCCCCACAGGGAAGGGGTGAAGCTTTCTTT
CASSVAPQGRGEAFF
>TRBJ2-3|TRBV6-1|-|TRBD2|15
TGTGCCAGCAGTGAATGGCGGGGGGCCAAAGATACGCAGTATTTT
CASSEWRGAKDTQYF
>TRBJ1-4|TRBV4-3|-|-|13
TGCGCCAGCAGCCGGGGGCGGAGGACTTCGCTGTTTTTT
CASSRGRRTSLFF
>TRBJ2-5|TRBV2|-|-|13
TGTGCCAGCGGGGACTGGTCCCAAGAGACCCAGTACTTC
CASGDWSQETQYF